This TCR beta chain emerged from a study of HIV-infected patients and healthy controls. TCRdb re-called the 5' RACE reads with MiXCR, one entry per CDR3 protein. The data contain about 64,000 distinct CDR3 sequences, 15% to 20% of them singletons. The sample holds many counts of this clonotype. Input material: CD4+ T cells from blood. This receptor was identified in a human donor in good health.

The CDR3 DNA follows: TGCAGTGCTGCCGGGACTAGCAAGATGGATACGCAGTATTTT. It specifies CSAAGTSKMDTQYF. The chain has TRBV20-1 and TRBJ2-3, with TRBD2 matching 9 bases. The trim removed 5 bases at V and 6 bases at J, leaving 9 bases unmatched. The CDR3 has 14 amino acids. Germline lookup yields CDR1 DFQATT and CDR2 SNEGSKA (reference sequence).